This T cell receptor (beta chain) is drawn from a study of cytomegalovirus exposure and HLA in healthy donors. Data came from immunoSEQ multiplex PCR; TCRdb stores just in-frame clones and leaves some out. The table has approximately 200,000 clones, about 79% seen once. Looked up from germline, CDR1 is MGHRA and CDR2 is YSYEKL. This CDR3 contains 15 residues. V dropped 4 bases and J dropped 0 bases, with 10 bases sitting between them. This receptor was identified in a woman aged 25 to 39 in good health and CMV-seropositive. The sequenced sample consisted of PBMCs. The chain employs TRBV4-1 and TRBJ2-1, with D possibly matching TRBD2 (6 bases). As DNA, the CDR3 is TGCGCCAGCAGCCCGACCGGGAGCTCCTACAATGAGCAGTTCTTC. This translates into CASSPTGSSYNEQFF.